This TCR beta chain was retrieved from a study of shared clonotypes between healthy human individuals. Germline V gives CDR1 SNHLY, CDR2 FYNNEI. Losses at the gene ends were 8 bases for V and 4 bases for J; bases not matched to a gene: 8. CDR3 length: 15 residues. The assay was run at deep level. The protocol was immunoSEQ multiplex PCR, while the TCRdb copy is restricted to in-frame clones and leaves out a portion. The sample contains 550,000 to 800,000 clones, roughly 91% of which appear only once. The chain has TRBV2 and TRBJ2-1, with 10 bases matching TRBD2. The sample consisted of memory CD8+ T cells from PBMCs. Stated subset: CD45RO+ cells pooled with CCR7-negative TemRA cells. This clonotype was obtained from a man in his late teens or twenties in good health. Some clones in this sample may be carry-over from other donors' samples. CDR3 protein: CASALGLAVYNEQFF. DNA of the CDR3: TGTGCCAGCGCGCTCGGACTAGCGGTTTACAATGAGCAGTTCTTC. The full variable domain, with the rest looked up from reference TRBV2 and TRBJ2-1, is EPEVTQTPSHQVTQMGQEVILRCVPISNHLYFYWYRQILGQKVEFLVSFYNNEISEKSEIFDDQFSVERPDGSNFTLKIRSTKLEDSAMYFCASALGLAVYNEQFFGPGTRLTVL.